This TCR beta chain was identified during a study of T cells in Graves' hyperthyroidism and ophthalmopathy. TCR beta CDR3 regions were amplified from RNA transcripts. HTBI primers drove first-round RT-PCR of the TCR CDR3. TCRdb re-analysed the multiplex PCR reads in MiXCR, keeping a single row per CDR3 protein. Of approximately 400,000 distinct CDR3 sequences in the sample, about a sixth were seen once. Study-wide results and limits: Researchers report that a 13 V-J model separated ophthalmopathy from stable hyperthyroidism.

This clonotype was observed many times. Antigen: not known. There are 16 residues in the CDR3. V gave up 6 bases and J gave up 10 bases; unmatched junction bases: 16. Germline V lookup: CDR1 WNHNN, CDR2 SYGVQD (reference sequence). V gene TRBV10-1 combines with J gene TRBJ2-1; 9 positions match TRBD1. Sequences were obtained from blood. The TCR was taken from a woman aged 18-29 years with Graves' hyperthyroidism that later progressed to Graves' ophthalmopathy. For the CDR3, the DNA is TGCGCCAGCAGCCCATCCCTGGACAGGGGTTCAGGCGAGCAGTTCTTC. Amino acids: CASSPSLDRGSGEQFF.